These 24 T cell receptor beta chains were all obtained from the same sample, sequenced in a study of cytomegalovirus exposure and HLA in healthy donors. This PCR relied on a set of 60 Vbeta primers and 13 Jbeta primers. The protocol was immunoSEQ multiplex PCR, while the TCRdb copy is restricted to in-frame clones and leaves out a portion. The sample has roughly 100,000 clones, approximately 83% seen once. Sequencing input: PBMCs. Receptor source: a man over 45 in good health and CMV-seronegative.

The chain employs TRBV29-1 and TRBJ2-3; 12 positions match TRBD2. The CDR3 covers 15 residues. CDR1 and CDR2 from the germline V gene are SQVTM and ANQGSEA. After removal of 6 bases from V and 4 bases from J, the junction contained 8 bases not matched to a gene. The CDR3 sequence: CSVGLAGGPPDTQYF. The CDR3 DNA sequence: TGCAGCGTGGGCCTAGCGGGAGGGCCGCCAGATACGCAGTATTTT.

The V call is TRBV27, the J call TRBJ2-7; TRBD2 agrees at 8 bases. The trim removed 4 bases at V and 0 bases at J, leaving 5 bases unmatched. CDR3 length equals 15 residues. CDR1 is MNHEY and CDR2 is SMNVEV in the germline V gene (reference sequence). CDR3 sequence (DNA): TGTGCCAGCAGTTACACCAGCGGGAGCTCCTACGAGCAGTACTTC. As protein: CASSYTSGSSYEQYF.

The J gene is TRBJ2-5, the V gene TRBV7-2; TRBD2 matches 7 bases. The CDR3 loop spans 14 amino acids. V lost 2 bases to trimming and J lost 5 bases; unmatched junction nucleotides: 5. Looked up from germline, CDR1 is SGHTA and CDR2 is FQGNSA. The CDR3 region is CASSLLTSMETQYF. CDR3 nucleotide sequence: TGTGCCAGCAGCTTACTGACTAGCATGGAGACCCAGTACTTC.

This rearrangement joins TRBV28 to TRBJ1-5; TRBD1 agrees at 10 bases. The CDR3 totals 15 residues. CDR1 and CDR2 (germline): MDHEN, SYDVKM. V lost 6 bases to trimming and J lost 5 bases; unmatched junction nucleotides: 7. CDR3 coding DNA: TGTGCCAGCAGGTATAGACAGGGGGCTTATCAGCCCCAGCATTTT. Residues: CASRYRQGAYQPQHF.

There are a few counts of this clone. The genes are TRBV28 and TRBJ1-5; no clear D. The CDR3 runs to 13 residues. Per germline, CDR1 MDHEN and CDR2 SYDVKM. V was clipped by 2 bases and J by 10 bases, with 12 bases between them. Here the CDR3 reads CASSLQERVPQHF. CDR3 coding DNA: TGTGCCAGCAGTTTACAAGAGCGGGTCCCCCAGCATTTT.

The CDR3 region is CATAPPGQGDYGYTF. CDR3 coding DNA: TGTGCCACCGCGCCCCCGGGACAGGGGGACTATGGCTACACCTTC. This chain uses TRBV5-4 with TRBJ1-2, with 11 bases fitting TRBD1. With V trimmed by 9 bases and J by 3 bases, 10 bases remained unmatched. The V gene's germline CDR1 is SGHNT and CDR2 YYREEE (reference sequence). The length of the CDR3 is 15 residues.

V gene TRBV27 combines with J gene TRBJ1-1, with TRBD1 as a possible D gene (5 bases). This CDR3 has 11 amino acids. Looked up from germline, CDR1 is MNHEY and CDR2 is SMNVEV (reference sequence). The ends were cut back, 11 bases at V and 5 bases at J, with 12 bases in the middle. Here the CDR3 DNA reads TGTGCCGTTCGACAGAAGACTGAAGCTTTCTTT. Translating gives CAVRQKTEAFF.

The J gene is TRBJ2-3, the V gene TRBV5-1; perhaps TRBD1 as D (5 bases). The V end lost 2 bases, the J end lost 1 base, and 14 bases lay between the germline ends. Germline V lookup: CDR1 SGHRS, CDR2 YFSETQ. There are 16 residues in the CDR3. For the CDR3, the DNA is TGCGCCAGCAGCTTAACAGGCTCCTCGGGCACAGATACGCAGTATTTT. Translating it yields CASSLTGSSGTDTQYF. The full variable domain, its missing parts supplied by reference TRBV5-1 and TRBJ2-3, is KAGVTQTPRYLIKTRGQQVTLSCSPISGHRSVSWYQQTPGQGLQFLFEYFSETQRNKGNFPGRFSGRQFSNSRSEMNVSTLELGDSALYLCASSLTGSSGTDTQYFGPGTRLTVL.

This clone was counted only a few times. The V and J genes are TRBV18 and TRBJ2-7, with TRBD1 as a possible D gene (5 bases). This CDR3 is built from 13 residues. Per germline, CDR1 KGHSH and CDR2 LQKENI. Trimming pared 6 bases from V and 2 bases from J, leaving 11 bases between. In DNA, the CDR3 is TGTGCCAGCTCTTCAGACAGAGCCTACGAGCAGTACTTC. Residues: CASSSDRAYEQYF. Full variable domain (rest looked up from reference TRBV18 and TRBJ2-7): NAGVMQNPRHLVRRRGQEARLRCSPMKGHSHVYWYRQLPEEGLKFMVYLQKENIIDESGMPKERFSAEFPKEGPSILRIQQVVRGDSAAYFCASSSDRAYEQYFGPGTRLTVT.

V usage is TRBV9 and J usage is TRBJ1-1; 7 bases fit TRBD1. This CDR3 contains 12 residues. CDR1 is SGDLS and CDR2 is YYNGEE in the germline V gene. V gave up 0 bases and J gave up 12 bases; unmatched junction bases: 5. CDR3 DNA sequence: TGTGCCAGCAGCGTAGGAGGAAGGGGGCCTTTCTTT. Translating gives CASSVGGRGPFF.

The chain is built from TRBV7-9 and TRBJ2-5; 10 nucleotides line up with TRBD1. CDR3 length equals 17 residues. Germline CDR1 is SEHNR and CDR2 is FQNEAQ (reference sequence). The ends lost 2 bases at V and 5 bases at J; junction bases unmatched: 11. In nucleotides, the CDR3 is TGTGCCAGCAGCTTATTCCCTTGGGACAGGGGCTCCGAGACCCAGTACTTC. It codes for CASSLFPWDRGSETQYF.

This rearrangement joins TRBV30 to TRBJ2-1; 12 nucleotides align to TRBD2. The germline V gene encodes CDR1 GTSNPN and CDR2 SVGIG (reference sequence). V shed 1 base, J shed 4 bases, and the junction held 11 bases outside the gene matches. This CDR3 contains 18 residues. The CDR3 sequence is CAWSGPRTSGTGYNEQFF. CDR3 nucleotides: TGTGCCTGGAGTGGACCACGGACTAGCGGGACAGGGTACAATGAGCAGTTCTTC.

This chain uses TRBV11-2 with TRBJ2-7; D is ambiguous. V lost 1 base to trimming and J lost 1 base, with 11 bases between them. The CDR3 loop spans 15 amino acids. Looked up from germline, CDR1 is SGHAT and CDR2 is FQNNGV. CDR3 DNA sequence: TGTGCCAGCAGCTTAGTGTCCTCCCCGTCCTACGAGCAGTACTTC. Protein product: CASSLVSSPSYEQYF. Combining the CDR3 with reference TRBV11-2 and TRBJ2-7 gives the whole variable domain EAGVAQSPRYKIIEKRQSVAFWCNPISGHATLYWYQQILGQGPKLLIQFQNNGVVDDSQLPKDRFSAERLKGVDSTLKIQPAKLEDSAVYLCASSLVSSPSYEQYFGPGTRLTVT.

The chain has TRBV11-2 and TRBJ2-2, with a weak D call TRBD2 (6 bases). Germline lookup yields CDR1 SGHAT and CDR2 FQNNGV. The V gene lost 2 bases and the J gene lost 5 bases, with 9 bases spanning the gap. This CDR3 has 14 amino acids. The CDR3 loop is CASSLSAGTGELFF. The CDR3 DNA follows: TGTGCCAGCAGCTTAAGTGCGGGGACCGGGGAGCTGTTTTTT. Together with reference TRBV11-2 and TRBJ2-2, the CDR3 gives the full variable domain: EAGVAQSPRYKIIEKRQSVAFWCNPISGHATLYWYQQILGQGPKLLIQFQNNGVVDDSQLPKDRFSAERLKGVDSTLKIQPAKLEDSAVYLCASSLSAGTGELFFGEGSRLTVL.

The chain recombines TRBV7-8 with TRBJ2-3; 7 nucleotides align to TRBD2. This CDR3 is built from 17 residues. V shed 1 base and J 0 bases; nucleotides not matched to a gene: 7. Looked up from germline, CDR1 is SGHVS and CDR2 is FQNEAQ. The CDR3: CASSLGLLASSTDTQYF. CDR3 DNA sequence: TGTGCCAGCAGCTTAGGATTACTAGCGTCTAGCACAGATACGCAGTATTTT.

The rearrangement uses TRBV28 and TRBJ2-3; 12 positions match TRBD1. The CDR3 spans 16 residues. Germline V gives CDR1 MDHEN, CDR2 SYDVKM. J gave up 3 bases and V 5 bases, and 6 bases lay outside the gene matches. This CDR3 reads CASSPGTGGRTDTQYF. CDR3 nucleotide sequence: TGTGCCAGCAGTCCTGGGACAGGGGGCCGAACAGATACGCAGTATTTT.

The chain carries TRBV27 and TRBJ2-7; 8 nucleotides align to TRBD1. In germline, CDR1 is MNHEY, CDR2 SMNVEV (reference sequence). V lost 4 bases, J lost 6 bases, and 8 bases stayed unmatched. The CDR3 extends over 14 amino acids. CDR3 bases: TGTGCCAGCAGTTCACTCCGGACAGGGTCCGAGCAGTACTTC. It codes for CASSSLRTGSEQYF.

The chain has TRBV18 and TRBJ2-7, with D maybe TRBD2 (6 bases). The germline V and J ends were trimmed by 2 bases and 2 bases, with 10 bases remaining between them. Germline V gene sequence: CDR1 KGHSH, CDR2 LQKENI. This CDR3 contains 14 residues. CDR3 DNA: TGTGCCAGCTCACCAGTAGCGGATACCTACGAGCAGTACTTC. Its protein product is CASSPVADTYEQYF.

This clone was recorded only once. The chain employs TRBV19 and TRBJ2-2; D is perhaps TRBD1 (5 bases). The V end was cut by 0 bases, the J end by 3 bases, with 8 bases between. CDR1 is LNHDA, CDR2 SQIVND, per germline (reference sequence). This CDR3 spans 15 amino acids. The CDR3 here is CASSIEQAYTGELFF. CDR3 DNA: TGTGCCAGTAGTATAGAACAGGCCTACACCGGGGAGCTGTTTTTT.

J is TRBJ2-2 and V is TRBV7-3; TRBD2 matches 11 bases. Germline V gene sequence: CDR1 SGHTA, CDR2 FQGTGA. This CDR3 has 15 residues. V lost 5 bases and J lost 5; bases outside the gene matches: 4. In nucleotides, the CDR3 is TGTGCCAGCAGCCCACGGACTAGCGGGACCGGGGAGCTGTTTTTT. Residues: CASSPRTSGTGELFF.

This clone was recorded a few times. The J gene is TRBJ2-6, the V gene TRBV19; D may be TRBD2 (6 bases). The CDR3 contains 13 residues. Germline V gene data show CDR1 as LNHDA and CDR2 as SQIVND (reference sequence). The germline V and J ends were trimmed by 6 bases and 7 bases, with 10 bases remaining between them. This CDR3 reads CASSWGLANVLTF. CDR3 DNA sequence: TGTGCCAGTAGCTGGGGACTCGCCAACGTCCTGACTTTC.

This clone was seen a handful of times. The V gene is TRBV15, the J gene TRBJ2-3; 7 bases are a match to TRBD2. J gave up 2 bases and V 3 bases, and 17 bases lay outside the gene matches. CDR3 length: 19 residues. Germline lookup yields CDR1 LNHNV and CDR2 YYDKDF (reference sequence). Here the CDR3 DNA reads TGTGCCACCAGCAGGACCCGCCGTCTAGCGGCCGAACCCACAGATACGCAGTATTTT. Protein product: CATSRTRRLAAEPTDTQYF.

The rearrangement links TRBV19 to TRBJ2-7, with 8 bases fitting TRBD1. The CDR3 is made up of 13 amino acids. V shed 5 bases and J 1 base; nucleotides not matched to a gene: 1. The germline V gene has CDR1 LNHDA and CDR2 SQIVND (reference sequence). The CDR3 reads CASSGQGSYEQYF. The DNA of the CDR3 is TGTGCCAGTAGTGGACAGGGATCCTACGAGCAGTACTTC.

The genes are TRBV27 and TRBJ2-1; TRBD2 aligns across 10 bases. The CDR3 loop spans 15 amino acids. With 6 bases clipped from V and 6 bases from J, the junction kept 8 bases outside the gene matches. The germline gives CDR1 MNHEY, CDR2 SMNVEV (reference sequence). The CDR3 loop is CASSHTAGGPNEQFF. CDR3 bases: TGTGCCAGCAGCCACACAGCGGGAGGGCCCAATGAGCAGTTCTTC.